This T cell receptor (beta chain) was sequenced during a study of radiotherapy plus CTLA-4 blockade in lung cancer. This CDR3 has 14 residues. Trimming cost V 4 bases and J 1 base, with 10 bases left between them. CDR1 and CDR2 from the germline V gene are SGHTA and FQGNSA. Some clones are missing from TCRdb's copy, which holds only in-frame ones; the method was immunoSEQ multiplex PCR. The repertoire includes approximately 110,000 clones, roughly 77% of them detected once, and less than 4% sits in the top ten. The sequencing here drew on peripheral blood, taken from a patient treated with radiotherapy plus ipilimumab. The V gene is TRBV7-2, the J gene TRBJ2-5; maybe TRBD1 (6 bases). The sequence was obtained from a human donor with non-small cell lung cancer that progressed on radiotherapy plus ipilimumab. Some clones in this sample may be carry-over from other donors' samples. CDR3 region: CASSYRDTQETQYF. CDR3 sequence (DNA): TGTGCCAGCAGCTACCGGGACACCCAAGAGACCCAGTACTTC. The whole variable domain, remainder taken from reference TRBV7-2 and TRBJ2-5, is GAGVSQSPSNKVTEKGKDVELRCDPISGHTALYWYRQSLGQGLEFLIYFQGNSAPDKSGLPSDRFSAERTGGSVSTLTIQRTQQEDSAVYLCASSYRDTQETQYFGPGTRLLVL.